This T cell receptor (beta chain) was observed in a study of T cell changes during pregnancy in multiple sclerosis. V lost 6 bases to trimming and J lost 10 bases; unmatched junction nucleotides: 14. The CDR3 consists of 14 residues. CDR1 is MNHNS, CDR2 SASEGT, per germline. TCRdb's table, derived via immunoSEQ multiplex PCR, lists solely in-frame clones and lacks some. The table has about 40,000 clones, about 88% seen once; the top ten hold 0.45% to 0.65%. The sample in question was CD4+ T cells from peripheral blood mononuclear cells, obtained in the first trimester of pregnancy. This clonotype was obtained from a female donor with multiple sclerosis, enrolled in a pregnancy study. The V and J genes are TRBV6-1 and TRBJ1-1; 7 nucleotides agree with TRBD1. CDR3 DNA: TGTGCCAGCAGAAATACAGGGGCAGCTCTCGGAGCTTTCTTT. Its translation is CASRNTGAALGAFF.